This is a list of T cell receptor beta chains from one sample in a study of T cells in Graves' hyperthyroidism and ophthalmopathy. TCRdb ran MiXCR on the multiplex PCR reads and lists one entry per CDR3 protein. The repertoire holds hundreds of thousands of distinct CDR3 sequences, 15% to 18% seen once, with roughly 26% in the top ten. Sequencing input: blood. Every receptor here comes from a young woman with Graves' hyperthyroidism that later progressed to Graves' ophthalmopathy. Each CDR3 is given with its conserved first and last residue. D genes are given only for firm matches. A row's size may be missing; if present it is once, few, many or a size class.

j_call d_call v_call cdr3_length clone_size cdr3_nt cdr3_aa
TRBJ2-3 TRBD2 TRBV7-9 14 many TGTGCCAGCAGCCGGGGAGGGCGAACAGATACGCAGTATTTT CASSRGGRTDTQYF
TRBJ2-1 - TRBV28 14 many TGTGCCAGCCTCTTTACGGGCGGACACAATGAGCAGTTCTTC CASLFTGGHNEQFF
TRBJ2-7 - TRBV28 12 many TGTGCCAGCAGTGAGGGTTGGTACGAGCAGTACTTC CASSEGWYEQYF
TRBJ2-5 TRBD2 TRBV3-1 16 many TGTGCCAGCAGCCAAGAGGGGACTAGCGGACAAGAGACCCAGTACTTC CASSQEGTSGQETQYF
TRBJ1-2 - TRBV28 17 many TGTGCCAGCAGTTTACGGGCAGGGCGAGGAAATAACTATGGCTACACCTTC CASSLRAGRGNNYGYTF
TRBJ2-2 - TRBV7-9 16 many TGTGCCAGCAGCTTAGGTTTTCGGACGAACACCGGGGAGCTGTTTTTT CASSLGFRTNTGELFF
TRBJ2-7 - TRBV7-9 14 - TGTGCCAGCAGCTTGGAGGGATTTTACTACGAGCAGTACTTC CASSLEGFYYEQYF
TRBJ2-1 TRBD1 TRBV12-3/TRBV12-4 15 many TGTGCCAGCAGTCCAGGGACAGGGATAGTGAATGAGCAGTTCTTC CASSPGTGIVNEQFF
TRBJ2-1 TRBD2 TRBV5-4 17 - TGTGCCAGCAGGGATGATCGGACTAGCGGCCTCTACAGTGAGCAGTTCTTC CASRDDRTSGLYSEQFF
TRBJ2-5 - TRBV14 14 - TGTGCCAGCAGCCCCCGGGCCCAGAAAGAGACCCAGTACTTC CASSPRAQKETQYF
TRBJ2-5 - TRBV7-6 16 few TGTGCCAGCAGCTTAGGAGGCTGGCGGGGCGAAGAGACCCAGTACTTC CASSLGGWRGEETQYF
TRBJ2-7 - TRBV28 15 many TGTGCCAGCAGTCTTGGGGAGTTGAGCTCCTACGAGCAGTACTTC CASSLGELSSYEQYF
TRBJ2-7 - TRBV7-2 15 many TGTGCCAGCAGCTTAGGTGCGGGGACCTCCTACGAGCAGTACTTC CASSLGAGTSYEQYF
TRBJ2-7 - TRBV30 10 few TGTGCCTGGAGCCGGGAAAAGCAGTACTTC CAWSREKQYF
TRBJ1-4 - TRBV2 13 many TGTGCCAGCACTGGGGGCAAGGGAGAAAAACTGTTTTTT CASTGGKGEKLFF
TRBJ2-1 TRBD2 TRBV28 16 many TGTGCCAGCAGTCCCCATAGGGGACTAGCGGACAATGAGCAGTTCTTC CASSPHRGLADNEQFF
TRBJ2-1 TRBD2 TRBV27 14 few TGTGCCAGCAGTTACAGCGGGACCTACAATGAGCAGTTCTTC CASSYSGTYNEQFF
TRBJ2-5 - TRBV9 14 - TGTGCCAGCAGCGTAGCGGAACTGGAGGGGACCCAGTACTTC CASSVAELEGTQYF
TRBJ2-4 TRBD2 TRBV10-3 16 - TGTGCCATTGGATTAGGCGGGAGCGGGGGTGAAAACATTCAGTACTTC CAIGLGGSGGENIQYF
TRBJ2-5 TRBD2 TRBV28 14 many TGTGCCAGCCAGGGACTAGCGGGTCAAGAGACCCAGTACTTC CASQGLAGQETQYF
TRBJ1-6 - TRBV20-1 15 many TGCAGTGCAGGGTCTGGAGGGATCGATAATTCACCCCTCCACTTT CSAGSGGIDNSPLHF
TRBJ2-7 TRBD2 TRBV20-1 13 - TGCAGTGCATTTAGCGGGAGGATCTACGAGCAGTACTTC CSAFSGRIYEQYF
TRBJ2-1 TRBD2 TRBV7-9 12 - TGTGCCAGCAGCCCTGGGACTAGCGGGAGGTTCTTC CASSPGTSGRFF
TRBJ2-3 - TRBV18 16 many TGTGCCAGCTCACCACCCGGCAGGATTGGCACAGATACGCAGTATTTT CASSPPGRIGTDTQYF
TRBJ2-1 TRBD1 TRBV3-1 15 many TGTGCCAGCAGCCCGGGACAGGGTCCCTACAATGAGCAGTTCTTC CASSPGQGPYNEQFF
TRBJ1-4 - TRBV3-1 15 few TGTGCCAGCAGCCCTGAGGGCCGGCTTAATGAAAAACTGTTTTTT CASSPEGRLNEKLFF
TRBJ2-7 - TRBV2 17 many TGTGCCAGCAGTAATAGGGACTCGACCTTGAGCTCCTACGAGCAGTACTTC CASSNRDSTLSSYEQYF
TRBJ1-2 - TRBV28 17 few TGTGCCAGCAGACCCCAGGGAGGGGGGAGGATAAACTATGGCTACACCTTC CASRPQGGGRINYGYTF
TRBJ1-4 - TRBV19 20 few TGTGCCAGTAGTACCCGGGATATGGGGGCCGGGTTAGCAACTAATGAAAAACTGTTTTTT CASSTRDMGAGLATNEKLFF
TRBJ2-6 - TRBV7-9 15 few TGTGCCAGCAGCTTCACGATTTCTGGGGCCAACGTCCTGACTTTC CASSFTISGANVLTF
TRBJ1-4 - TRBV5-1 14 many TGCGCCAGCAGTCCTGATGGGGCTAATGAAAAACTGTTTTTT CASSPDGANEKLFF
TRBJ2-1 TRBD2 TRBV27 14 many TGTGCCAGCAGCCTAGCGGGAGAGAGCAATGAGCAGTTCTTC CASSLAGESNEQFF
TRBJ2-7 - TRBV6-5 15 many TGTGCCAGCAGTTACTCGATGGAGGGTCCCTACGAGCAGTACTTC CASSYSMEGPYEQYF
TRBJ1-5 - TRBV3-1 13 many TGTGCCAGCAGCCAATGGGTCGATCAGCCCCAGCATTTT CASSQWVDQPQHF
TRBJ2-4 TRBD1 TRBV20-1 14 - TGCAGTGCTATTTATCTGCGGGACAGGGACATTCAGTACTTC CSAIYLRDRDIQYF
TRBJ2-7 TRBD2 TRBV6-1 13 many TGTGCCAGCAGTTACGCGGGGGGGGGCGAGCAGTACTTC CASSYAGGGEQYF
TRBJ2-7 TRBD1 TRBV7-2 16 many TGTGCCAGCAGCTTAGTTGCAGGGGGAACGTCTATCGAGCAGTACTTC CASSLVAGGTSIEQYF
TRBJ2-1 - TRBV27 18 many TGTGCCAGCAGTCTGACCTCGGTTCGGCGGGGCTCCTACAATGAGCAGTTCTTC CASSLTSVRRGSYNEQFF
TRBJ2-7 TRBD1 TRBV28 13 many TGTGCCAGCAGCGGAGGACAGGTCTACGAGCAGTACTTC CASSGGQVYEQYF
TRBJ2-4 TRBD2 TRBV5-4 13 - TGTGCCAGCAGCTCTGGACTAGGCCACATTCAGTACTTC CASSSGLGHIQYF
TRBJ2-3 - TRBV12-3/TRBV12-4 14 many TGTGCCAGCAGTTTAGGCCTCAGCACAGATACGCAGTATTTT CASSLGLSTDTQYF
TRBJ1-4 TRBD1 TRBV6-2/TRBV6-3 14 - TGTGCCAGCAGGGGCGGGACAGGGACTGAAAAACTGTTTTTT CASRGGTGTEKLFF
TRBJ1-1 - TRBV6-2/TRBV6-3 18 many TGTGCCAGCAGTTACTCACTTAATTGGACAACGGAGGACACTGAAGCTTTCTTT CASSYSLNWTTEDTEAFF
TRBJ1-1 TRBD1 TRBV11-3 13 - TGTGCCAGCAGCATCGTCCAGGGGGCGGAAGCTTTCTTT CASSIVQGAEAFF
TRBJ2-7 - TRBV10-1 14 many TGCGCCACCCCCAAGGGCCCCAGGGCCTACGAGCAGTACTTC CATPKGPRAYEQYF
TRBJ2-7 - TRBV19 14 few TGTGCCAGTAGTTTCAATCTTAACTCCTACGAGCAGTACTTC CASSFNLNSYEQYF
TRBJ2-2 TRBD1 TRBV27 16 many TGTGCCAGCAGCGCAAGACAGGGGGCTCTTGGCGGGGAGCTGTTTTTT CASSARQGALGGELFF
TRBJ1-2 - TRBV24-1 13 many TGTGCCACCAGTGACTCGGGGAACTATGGCTACACCTTC CATSDSGNYGYTF
TRBJ2-3 - TRBV27 14 many TGTGCCAGCGGGGACGGATTTTCGGGAGATACGCAGTATTTT CASGDGFSGDTQYF
TRBJ2-1 TRBD2 TRBV19 11 - TGTGCCGCTAGCGGGGGCGGAGAGCAGTTCTTC CAASGGGEQFF
TRBJ2-1 - TRBV20-1 16 many TGCAGTGTTACCTCTGCAGGGATAAGGCTCCACAATGAGCAGTTCTTC CSVTSAGIRLHNEQFF
TRBJ2-5 - TRBV12-3/TRBV12-4 14 many - CASSSSTGVETQYF